The entry below gives a single TCR beta chain sequence along with its context. No antigen is known for it. The source of the sample is a study of shared clonotypes between healthy human individuals. Whole-study context: CD8 memory received one plate per donor, CD8 naive two, CD4 memory three and CD4 naive three. Study-level findings and limits: Only blood underwent sampling, and tissue repertoires likely differ. The study found 4.5% to 6% of naive CD4 clonotypes shared across four donors.

Donors included only healthy HIV-negative adults lacking recent acute infections or vaccinations. J lost 0 bases, V lost 4 bases, and 5 bases had no gene match. Germline V gene lookup returns CDR1 SGHTS and CDR2 YDEGEE. There are 15 residues in the CDR3. The repertoire was sequenced with immunoSEQ multiplex PCR; TCRdb's copy has only in-frame clones and lacks some. The data show roughly 1 million clones, with around 76% seen just once and roughly 1.4% held by the top ten. The specimen sequenced was memory CD4+ T cells sorted from blood. Indicated subset: CD45RA-negative fraction. The V call is TRBV5-8, the J call TRBJ2-7; 9 bases align to TRBD2. The clonotype originates from a young man in good health. This CDR3 reads CASSRDSGSSYEQYF. The DNA of the CDR3 is TGTGCCAGCAGCAGAGATAGCGGGAGCTCCTACGAGCAGTACTTC.